These 25 T cell receptor beta chains were all obtained from the same sample, sequenced in a study of a mutant IDH1 vaccine in newly diagnosed glioma. Regarding time point: baseline, week 1 (first vaccination visit). Treatment in this sample: pre-vaccination baseline after standard-of-care therapy. The protocol was immunoSEQ multiplex PCR, while the TCRdb copy is restricted to in-frame clones and leaves out a portion. The sample consists of around 16,000 clones, roughly 85% of them appearing once. The source was PBMCs, collected from a glioma patient treated with radiotherapy, temozolomide or both. The receptors originated from a middle-aged man with glioma.

This sequence joins TRBV19 and TRBJ2-3, with 14 nucleotides matching TRBD2. J gave up 1 base and V 5 bases, and 8 bases lay outside the gene matches. The CDR3 runs 18 residues. Germline CDR1 is LNHDA and CDR2 is SQIVND (reference sequence). CDR3 protein: CASSRGGLAGGGTDTQYF. The DNA of the CDR3 is TGTGCCAGTAGTCGTGGAGGACTAGCGGGAGGCGGCACAGATACGCAGTATTTT. Together with reference TRBV19 and TRBJ2-3, the CDR3 gives the full variable domain: DGGITQSPKYLFRKEGQNVTLSCEQNLNHDAMYWYRQDPGQGLRLIYYSQIVNDFQKGDIAEGYSVSREKKESFPLTVTSAQKNPTAFYLCASSRGGLAGGGTDTQYFGPGTRLTVL.

The V gene is TRBV10-3, the J gene TRBJ2-5; TRBD2 matches 9 bases. Trimming cost V 0 bases and J 5 bases; bases outside gene matches: 13. Germline CDR1 is ENHRY and CDR2 is SYGVKD. This CDR3 contains 18 residues. CDR3: CAISESISSLAGTETQYF. CDR3 in DNA: TGTGCCATCAGTGAGTCCATCTCCTCGCTAGCGGGGACGGAGACCCAGTACTTC.

V usage is TRBV6-5 and J usage is TRBJ2-7; D possibly matches TRBD1 or TRBD2 (6 bases each). Germline CDR1 and CDR2: MNHEY and SVGAGI. Trimming stripped 6 bases from V and 2 bases from J, with 11 bases between. CDR3 length: 13 residues. In DNA, the CDR3 is TGTGCCAGCAGGGGGGGCTGGGCCTACGAGCAGTACTTC. Translating it yields CASRGGWAYEQYF.

The chain is built from TRBV10-3 and TRBJ2-1, with D maybe TRBD2 (5 bases). The CDR3 has 15 amino acids. Germline-derived CDR1 and CDR2 are ENHRY and SYGVKD. V was shortened by 10 bases and J by 0 bases, with 16 bases between the two germline ends. CDR3 amino acids: CATNSGLSSYNEQFF. The CDR3 nucleotides read TGTGCCACCAACTCAGGACTGAGCTCCTACAATGAGCAGTTCTTC.

This clone appeared a single time. V and J are TRBV10-1 and TRBJ2-7; 9 nucleotides agree with TRBD1. Trimming took 4 bases from V and 2 from J; bases not matched to a gene: 3. The CDR3 covers 14 residues. Germline values: CDR1 WNHNN, CDR2 SYGVQD (reference sequence). This CDR3 is CASSAGTGPYEQYF. CDR3 bases: TGCGCCAGCAGTGCCGGGACAGGGCCCTACGAGCAGTACTTC.

This clone has more than one count but fewer than ten. In the same sample, other DNA sequences code for this CDR3. The rearrangement uses TRBV29-1 and TRBJ2-1, with 13 bases identical to TRBD2. J lost 0 bases, V lost 4 bases, and 3 bases had no gene match. The CDR3 consists of 16 residues. Germline V gene data show CDR1 as SQVTM and CDR2 as ANQGSEA. The CDR3 sequence is CSVGLAGGGSYNEQFF. In nucleotides, the CDR3 is TGCAGCGTTGGACTAGCGGGAGGCGGCTCCTACAATGAGCAGTTCTTC.

The chain is built from TRBV28 and TRBJ1-6; D might be TRBD1 (6 bases). The CDR3 covers 15 residues. V was trimmed by 6 bases and J by 7 bases, leaving 16 bases between them. The germline CDR1 and CDR2 sequences are MDHEN and SYDVKM. The CDR3 nucleotides read TGTGCCAGCAGACTGACAGGCGTATCCAATTCACCCCTCCACTTT. Its translation: CASRLTGVSNSPLHF.

This clone was counted a single time. The chain uses TRBV11-2 and TRBJ2-1; 7 nucleotides align to TRBD2. Germline CDR1 and CDR2: SGHAT and FQNNGV. V dropped 5 bases and J dropped 7; count of bases not matched to a gene: 23. This CDR3 is built from 19 residues. CDR3 nucleotides: TGTGCCAGCAGCGTTAGGCCCCGTTATAGCGGGTTGAAACGGAATGAGCAGTTCTTC. Translation: CASSVRPRYSGLKRNEQFF.

This clone came up a few times. V and J are TRBV6-6 and TRBJ1-2, with no clear D. Per germline, CDR1 MNHNY and CDR2 SVGAGI (reference sequence). This CDR3 spans 14 amino acids. The V end lost 2 bases, the J end lost 4 bases, and 11 bases lay between the germline ends. The CDR3, as DNA: TGTGCCAGCAGTTACCGCGGCAGTTCCTATGGCTACACCTTC. Translation gives CASSYRGSSYGYTF.

The chain links TRBV11-3 to TRBJ2-7; 7 bases align to TRBD1. V lost 4 bases, J lost 2 bases, and 5 bases stayed unmatched. The CDR3 has 14 amino acids. Looked up from germline, CDR1 is SGHNT and CDR2 is YENEEA. CDR3 sequence (DNA): TGTGCCAGCAGCTCAGGGACAGCTCCCTACGAGCAGTACTTC. This gives the protein CASSSGTAPYEQYF.

V gene TRBV6-6 combines with J gene TRBJ2-7; 9 bases are shared with TRBD1. V was pared by 8 bases and J by 2 bases, with 7 bases of the junction left unmatched. The CDR3 is 14 residues long. CDR1 is MNHNY, CDR2 SVGAGI, per germline (reference sequence). CDR3 DNA: TGTGCCAGCTCTGGGACAGGGAACCCCTACGAGCAGTACTTC. Residues: CASSGTGNPYEQYF.

V gene TRBV7-9 combines with J gene TRBJ2-7; D remains unclear. V lost 5 bases and J 5 bases, leaving 16 bases between the germline ends. Germline V gene data show CDR1 as SEHNR and CDR2 as FQNEAQ (reference sequence). CDR3 length: 14 residues. CDR3 DNA: TGTGCCAGCAGCCCTCCACTCGGTCCCCACGAGCAGTACTTC. It translates to CASSPPLGPHEQYF.

This chain links TRBV11-2 with TRBJ2-1, with 8 nucleotides matching TRBD1. The CDR3 has 15 amino acids. CDR1 is SGHAT, CDR2 FQNNGV, per germline. V lost 5 bases and J lost 4; bases outside the gene matches: 7. The CDR3 loop reads CASSRTGTKYNEQFF. Here the CDR3 DNA reads TGTGCCAGCAGCCGGACAGGGACAAAATACAATGAGCAGTTCTTC. Together with reference TRBV11-2 and TRBJ2-1, the CDR3 gives the full variable domain: EAGVAQSPRYKIIEKRQSVAFWCNPISGHATLYWYQQILGQGPKLLIQFQNNGVVDDSQLPKDRFSAERLKGVDSTLKIQPAKLEDSAVYLCASSRTGTKYNEQFFGPGTRLTVL.

The chain joins TRBV5-6 to TRBJ2-1, with D maybe TRBD2 (6 bases). CDR3 length: 13 residues. The germline CDR1 and CDR2 sequences are SGHDT and YYEEEE. V gave up 3 bases and J gave up 8 bases, with 12 bases separating them. The CDR3, as DNA: TGTGCCAGCAGCTGGGGGGTGAGGGATGAGCAGTTCTTC. Amino acids: CASSWGVRDEQFF. Supplemented by reference TRBV5-6 and TRBJ2-1, the full variable domain reads DAGVTQSPTHLIKTRGQQVTLRCSPKSGHDTVSWYQQALGQGPQFIFQYYEEEERQRGNFPDRFSGHQFPNYSSELNVNALLLGDSALYLCASSWGVRDEQFFGPGTRLTVL.

The rearrangement uses TRBV19 and TRBJ2-3; 12 bases line up with TRBD2. V lost 5 bases, J lost 4 bases, and 10 bases stayed unmatched. The CDR3 loop spans 17 amino acids. The germline V gene encodes CDR1 LNHDA and CDR2 SQIVND (reference sequence). CDR3 DNA sequence: TGTGCCAGTAGTTCTCCCCCTAGCGGGAGGGCCTCAGATACGCAGTATTTT. It encodes CASSSPPSGRASDTQYF. Full variable domain (outside the CDR3, taken from reference TRBV19 and TRBJ2-3): DGGITQSPKYLFRKEGQNVTLSCEQNLNHDAMYWYRQDPGQGLRLIYYSQIVNDFQKGDIAEGYSVSREKKESFPLTVTSAQKNPTAFYLCASSSPPSGRASDTQYFGPGTRLTVL.

The gene calls are TRBV4-3 and TRBJ2-2; 7 nucleotides agree with TRBD1. The trim removed 2 bases at V and 5 bases at J, leaving 23 bases unmatched. Germline V gene sequence: CDR1 LGHNA, CDR2 YSLEER. The CDR3 spans 21 residues. The CDR3, as DNA: TGCGCCAGCAGCCAATACCTCCACGACCCTTCACAGGGGCGGTGGACCGGGGAGCTGTTTTTT. Translating it yields CASSQYLHDPSQGRWTGELFF.

The chain couples TRBV6-6 to TRBJ1-3, with D possibly being TRBD1 (5 bases). This CDR3 is 15 amino acids long. V dropped 4 bases and J dropped 4 bases, with 14 bases sitting between them. The germline V gene has CDR1 MNHNY and CDR2 SVGAGI (reference sequence). In DNA form, the CDR3 reads TGTGCCAGCAGTTGGCAGGGAGGCTCCGGAAACACCATATATTTT. This sequence encodes CASSWQGGSGNTIYF.

V and J are TRBV10-3 and TRBJ2-3; 8 nucleotides match TRBD2. Germline trimming cut 2 bases from V and 1 base from J; bases unmatched to any gene: 8. Germline loops: CDR1 ENHRY, CDR2 SYGVKD. There are 17 residues in the CDR3. CDR3 residues: CAISERGSGEGTDTQYF. CDR3 sequence (DNA): TGTGCCATCAGTGAGCGAGGTAGCGGGGAAGGCACAGATACGCAGTATTTT.

The J gene is TRBJ1-6, the V gene TRBV14, with 7 positions matching TRBD1. The CDR3 contains 15 residues. Germline CDR1 and CDR2: SGHDN and FVKESK. Trimming cost V 1 base and J 7 bases; bases outside gene matches: 4. This CDR3 is CASSQGGTANSPLHF. CDR3 DNA sequence: TGTGCCAGCAGCCAAGGCGGGACAGCGAATTCACCCCTCCACTTT.

V usage is TRBV7-2 and J usage is TRBJ2-2, with 7 bases that match TRBD2. Losses at the gene ends were 1 base for V and 4 bases for J; bases not matched to a gene: 9. The CDR3 extends over 17 amino acids. Germline-derived CDR1 and CDR2 are SGHTA and FQGNSA. The CDR3 spells CASSLVGAGDSTGELFF. The DNA for the CDR3 is TGTGCCAGCAGCTTAGTCGGGGCGGGAGATTCCACCGGGGAGCTGTTTTTT.

This clone was observed a few times. This chain uses TRBV5-4 with TRBJ2-3, with D unresolved. The germline gives CDR1 SGHNT, CDR2 YYREEE (reference sequence). V was pared by 4 bases and J by 6 bases, with 9 bases between. The CDR3 is 12 residues long. The DNA for the CDR3 is TGTGCCAGCAGCCTGTACGGGGATACGCAGTATTTT. It translates to CASSLYGDTQYF.

This chain uses TRBV7-9 with TRBJ1-3; D is perhaps TRBD1 (5 bases). Germline-derived CDR1 and CDR2 are SEHNR and FQNEAQ (reference sequence). The CDR3 has 18 residues. The germline V and J ends were trimmed by 5 bases and 4 bases, with 24 bases remaining between them. The CDR3 protein is CASSPGPGPVSAGNTIYF. The CDR3 DNA is TGTGCCAGCAGCCCAGGCCCGGGGCCGGTCTCAGCAGGAAACACCATATATTTT.

The V gene is TRBV7-2, the J gene TRBJ2-3; D is undetermined. Germline CDR1 reads SGHTA; CDR2 reads FQGNSA. The CDR3 is 12 residues long. With 2 bases removed from V and 8 bases from J, the gap between germline ends came to 8 bases. CDR3 coding DNA: TGTGCCAGCAGCTTAATCCGGGCTACGCAGTATTTT. Its protein is CASSLIRATQYF.

The chain recombines TRBV7-2 with TRBJ1-5; 7 nucleotides align to TRBD1. Trimming cost V 4 bases and J 0 bases; bases outside gene matches: 12. CDR1 SGHTA and CDR2 FQGNSA come from the germline V gene. The CDR3 length is 18 residues. CDR3 amino acids: CASSYLPGQMYSNQPQHF. In nucleotides, the CDR3 is TGTGCCAGCAGCTACCTCCCGGGACAGATGTATAGCAATCAGCCCCAGCATTTT.

The CDR3 here is CAWSDTGMWSPLHF. The CDR3 nucleotides are TGTGCCTGGAGTGACACAGGGATGTGGTCACCCCTCCACTTT. The chain employs TRBV30 and TRBJ1-6; a possible D gene is TRBD1 (6 bases). The ends were cut back, 1 base at V and 10 bases at J, with 14 bases in the middle. The germline gives CDR1 GTSNPN, CDR2 SVGIG (reference sequence). The CDR3 has 14 amino acids.